Listed below are T cell receptor beta chains from one sample, sequenced in a study of T cells in Graves' hyperthyroidism and ophthalmopathy. One entry per CDR3 protein results from TCRdb running MiXCR on the multiplex PCR reads. The repertoire holds around 250,000 distinct CDR3 sequences, roughly 15% seen once, with about 29% in the top ten. Sequenced sample: blood. Receptor source: a woman between 18 and 29 years old with Graves' ophthalmopathy. CDR3s include the opening cysteine and the closing phenylalanine or tryptophan. A D gene is named only where the DNA matches it firmly. Expanded clones are given a class, and other clones once, few, many or no size at all.

.	many	TRBV19	TRBJ2-3	CASSNNRVQTDTQYF	TGTGCCAGTAGTAACAACAGGGTCCAGACAGATACGCAGTATTTT
TRBD1	many	TRBV18	TRBJ2-7	CASSPPGQTSYEQYF	TGTGCCAGCTCGCCTCCGGGACAGACATCCTACGAGCAGTACTTC
.	.	TRBV11-2	TRBJ2-2	CASSLEPNTGELFF	TGTGCCAGCAGCTTAGAGCCCAACACCGGGGAGCTGTTTTTT
.	many	TRBV11-2	TRBJ1-5	CASSLGGGGGQNNQPQHF	TGTGCCAGCAGCTTAGGAGGAGGGGGGGGGCAGAACAATCAGCCCCAGCATTTT
TRBD1	many	TRBV28	TRBJ1-4	CASKETGGSEKLFF	TGTGCCAGTAAAGAAACAGGGGGGAGCGAAAAACTGTTTTTT
.	many	TRBV6-1	TRBJ2-3	CASIPAGRNTDTQYF	TGTGCCAGCATCCCCGCGGGGCGAAACACAGATACGCAGTATTTT
TRBD1	many	TRBV6-1	TRBJ1-1	CASSINVLFRGRNTEAFF	TGTGCCAGCAGCATAAACGTACTTTTCAGGGGGCGGAACACTGAAGCTTTCTTT
TRBD2	many	TRBV4-1	TRBJ2-1	CASSQEKGLAGHSRFEDEQFF	TGCGCCAGCAGCCAAGAGAAAGGACTAGCGGGACACTCCCGCTTTGAGGATGAGCAGTTCTTC
TRBD2	many	TRBV24-1	TRBJ2-1	CATSGLAGYNEQFF	TGTGCCACCAGTGGACTAGCGGGATACAATGAGCAGTTCTTC
TRBD2	many	TRBV19	TRBJ2-1	CASSWSGGSNEQFF	TGTGCCAGTAGTTGGTCGGGGGGGAGCAATGAGCAGTTCTTC
.	many	TRBV9	TRBJ2-7	CASTRGGGDSYEQYF	TGTGCCAGCACCCGGGGCGGAGGGGATTCCTACGAGCAGTACTTC
TRBD1	.	TRBV19	TRBJ1-1	CASKQGLSEAFF	TGTGCCAGTAAACAGGGGCTTTCTGAAGCTTTCTTT
.	.	TRBV6-1	TRBJ1-5	CASSPHLRGFWQPQHF	TGTGCCAGCAGTCCCCACCTTAGGGGTTTTTGGCAGCCCCAGCATTTT
TRBD2	many	TRBV5-1	TRBJ2-1	CASSPAGGRNEQFF	TGCGCCAGCAGCCCAGCGGGAGGGAGGAATGAGCAGTTCTTC
.	.	TRBV10-1	TRBJ2-1	CASSEGGRSYNEQFF	TGCGCCAGCAGTGAGGGGGGGCGCTCCTACAATGAGCAGTTCTTC
TRBD2	.	TRBV2	TRBJ2-1	CASTSRGGLNEQFF	TGTGCCAGCACGTCGCGGGGGGGCCTCAATGAGCAGTTCTTC
TRBD1	many	TRBV12-3/TRBV12-4	TRBJ1-6	CASRVGTEYNSPLHF	TGTGCCAGCAGAGTCGGGACAGAGTATAATTCACCCCTCCACTTT
.	.	TRBV28	TRBJ1-1	CASNRASGTEAFF	TGTGCCAGCAACAGGGCTTCGGGCACTGAAGCTTTCTTT
TRBD2	many	TRBV3-1	TRBJ2-1	CASSQPSGRGEQFF	TGTGCCAGCAGCCAACCTAGCGGGAGAGGTGAGCAGTTCTTC
.	many	TRBV15	TRBJ2-1	CATSEGRDNHNEQFF	TGTGCCACCAGCGAAGGGCGGGATAATCACAATGAGCAGTTCTTC
TRBD2	once	TRBV11-1	TRBJ2-1	CASSRLAGGPGYNEQFF	TGTGCCAGCAGCAGACTAGCGGGAGGGCCGGGATACAATGAGCAGTTCTTC
.	many	TRBV29-1	TRBJ2-3	CSVEGHLNVPQYF	TGCAGCGTTGAGGGTCACCTCAATGTACCGCAGTATTTT
.	many	TRBV20-1	TRBJ1-3	CSAREVASGNTIYF	TGCAGTGCTAGAGAGGTAGCAAGTGGAAACACCATATATTTT
.	many	TRBV4-1	TRBJ2-1	CASSDHYNEQFF	TGCGCCAGCAGCGACCACTACAATGAGCAGTTCTTC
TRBD1	.	TRBV5-4	TRBJ1-2	CASSGPGQGVVYGYTF	TGTGCCAGCAGCGGACCCGGACAGGGGGTGGTCTATGGCTACACCTTC
TRBD1	many	TRBV28	TRBJ2-7	CASSFLGQGEQYF	TGTGCCAGCAGTTTTCTAGGACAGGGCGAGCAGTACTTC
TRBD1	few	TRBV28	TRBJ1-3	CASSPGGSLSGDTIYF	TGTGCCAGCAGCCCAGGGGGATCCCTTTCTGGAGACACCATATATTTT